Sequencing of this TCR beta chain was carried out in a study of T cell changes during pregnancy in multiple sclerosis. Profiling relied on immunoSEQ multiplex PCR, and the TCRdb table lists in-frame clones only, not all of them. Of around 43,000 clones in the sample, 85% to 95% were seen once. The source is a female donor with multiple sclerosis, enrolled in a pregnancy study. The starting material was CD8+ T cells from peripheral blood mononuclear cells, obtained after pregnancy.

The CDR3 reads CAIRGWGGDGYTF. As DNA, the CDR3 is TGTGCCATCAGGGGGTGGGGGGGAGATGGCTACACCTTC. The rearrangement joins TRBV10-3 to TRBJ1-2; perhaps TRBD1 as D (5 bases). The germline V gene encodes CDR1 ENHRY and CDR2 SYGVKD. This CDR3 region has 13 residues. V lost 6 bases and J 6 bases, leaving 14 bases between the germline ends.